This section outlines one T cell receptor (beta chain) sequence together with its context. What antigen it recognizes has not been identified. Qualities for individual bases were not recorded, and no much larger clone is one base off. V trim: 5 bases; J trim: 4 bases; unmatched bases: 8. From the cysteine up to the phenylalanine, the CDR3 has a length of 15 residues. Of the read, only the CDR3 DNA is kept; its 45 bases are in frame from base 1. CDR1 and CDR2 (SNHLY, FYNNEI) derive from the germline V gene. This sample is part of a study of identical twins (dated by TCRdb to about 2016). With regard to the full study: The study deep-sequenced TCR alpha and beta repertoires from monozygotic twins, unrelated adults of various ages and cord blood to test whether fetal clonotypes persist. To rule out contamination, the twin experiments were replicated at different times with different library preparation protocols.

On the study overall, not on this receptor specifically: Because the same donors could not be followed over many years, conclusions were based on cross-sectional statistical analysis. In monozygotic twins, out-of-frame TCR alpha sharing was systematically underestimated by recombination models, although the models agreed with sharing between unrelated individuals. Zero-insertion analyses could be partly confounded by invariant T cells such as MAIT and iNKT, although diverse VJ usage argued against such confounding for most clonotypes. Compared with coincidental sharing between unrelated individuals, an excess of low generation-probability sequences was observed among out-of-frame TCR alpha sequences shared between twins. A weaker excess of twin sharing was found in beta out-of-frame sequences because the signal-to-noise ratio was lowered by fewer shared sequences. Fewer insertions were carried by abundant cord blood beta clonotypes, a similar but weaker trend appeared in young adult naive repertoires, and no such trend appeared in memory repertoires.

Every donor was a healthy Caucasian. Library method: 5' RACE. Instrument on record: Illumina HiSeq 2000. A universal primer binding site was added through template switching, and the final cDNA carried a unique molecular identifier so that TCR cDNA molecules could be counted accurately. Specific primers in the conserved constant-segment region were used to synthesize first-strand cDNA for the TCR alpha and beta chains. To control for contamination, each cDNA library was double barcoded with a SMART-Mk sample barcode plus Illumina barcodes. TruSeq adapter sequences along with Illumina sample barcodes were introduced in two successive PCR steps. TCR alpha and beta cDNA libraries were sequenced on the Illumina HiSeq platform with custom primers. The authors processed their data as follows. MiGEC was used to process raw reads and extract unique molecular identifiers, and MiXCR was used to find CDR3 positions. Recombination models were inferred per individual with the repgenHMM and IGoR tools using an EM algorithm. The analysis of shared clonotypes was done with the tcR package in R, with sharing normalized by the product of cloneset sizes. To study raw recombination without the effects of thymic and clonal selection, out-of-frame nonproductive sequences were analyzed. In-frame beta chains were kept once TCRdb had trimmed the public reads at Q25 with fastp and called clones with MiXCR. Each record represents a unique CDR3 protein, reported with the most common genes and DNA among its rows. These V and J calls are TCRdb output, not the study's own analysis. Across this sample there are around 1.7 million distinct CDR3 sequences, with around 33% seen only once. The biggest ten clones account for 0.27% of the sample.

Material for sequencing was cord blood. The rearrangement joined TRBV2 to TRBJ1-2, with 9 central nucleotides matching TRBD1. The TCR was taken from a newborn girl in good health. The DNA is TGTGCCAGCAGTCCGGACAGGGGTCCCCTCTATGGCTACACCTTC. Translated, this is CASSPDRGPLYGYTF.